This is a list of T cell receptor beta chains from one sample in a study of STAT3 mutations in large granular lymphocyte leukemia. Assay: immunoSEQ multiplex PCR; the TCRdb copy retains only in-frame clones and omits some. The repertoire has more than 25,000 clones, over 60% of them found once; the top ten carry approximately 30%. Material: peripheral blood mononuclear cells. Receptors originate from a woman in her forties or fifties with T-cell large granular lymphocyte leukemia. Some clones in this sample may be carry-over from other donors' samples. Both conserved end residues are trimmed from each CDR3.

V	J	CDR3
TRBV5-1	TRBJ2-5	ASSLGFGGETQY
TRBV7-9	TRBJ2-7	ASSLAGRGQYDYEQY
TRBV7-2	TRBJ1-2	ASSLTGTSPGYT
TRBV18	TRBJ2-2	ASSPPGGRGTGELF
TRBV18	TRBJ2-3	ASSQGQGPTDTQY
TRBV5-1	TRBJ2-2	ASSFSDRRTGELF
TRBV2	TRBJ1-5	ASSRDRADGQPQH
TRBV2	TRBJ2-7	ASRDSGGLSYEQY
TRBV7-9	TRBJ2-2	ASSLEGTLNTGELF
TRBV30	TRBJ1-2	AWTDPLNLRHRLYGYT
TRBV5-1	TRBJ1-2	ASSLVTDYGYT
TRBV14	TRBJ2-5	ASSQESGAEETQY
TRBV6-6	TRBJ2-7	ASSPGQTYEQY
TRBV4-3	TRBJ1-2	ASSQEGQPNYGYT
TRBV7-9	TRBJ2-3	ASSFAATSTDTQY
TRBV5-1	TRBJ1-1	ASSLLEYTEAF